The present entry profiles one T cell receptor beta chain with its context. These data belong to a study of blood T cell repertoires in COVID-19. The data were produced by immunoSEQ multiplex PCR, yet TCRdb's version contains in-frame clones alone and is incomplete. In the table there are about 270,000 clones, about 91% of which are singletons. V lost 8 bases to trimming and J lost 0 bases; unmatched junction nucleotides: 8. There are 18 residues in the CDR3. CDR1 is SNHLY and CDR2 is FYNNEI in the germline V gene. The sequenced sample consisted of peripheral blood. V usage is TRBV2 and J usage is TRBJ2-1, with 15 positions matching TRBD2. The TCR sequence derives from a person aged 18 to 35 with COVID-19, enrolled during active disease. The CDR3 sequence: CASWSGTSGRPSYNEQFF. The DNA of the CDR3 is TGTGCCAGCTGGTCAGGGACTAGCGGGAGGCCCTCCTACAATGAGCAGTTCTTC.